A selection of T cell receptor beta chains follows, all from one sample in a study of type 1 and type 2 diabetes patients. TCRdb recomputed calls from the multiplex PCR reads with MiXCR, one row per CDR3 protein. The table lists 250,000 to 300,000 distinct CDR3 sequences, roughly 44% of them singletons. The material sequenced was peripheral blood mononuclear cells (PBMCs). The receptors were sampled from a young man with type 2 diabetes. Each CDR3 is given with its conserved first and last residue. D genes are given only for firm matches. Part of the rows lack a size; the others show once, few, many or a class for expanded clones.

d_gene	v_gene	abundance	j_gene	CDR3nt	CDR3aa
.	TRBV28	.	TRBJ2-7	TGTGCCAGCAGTTTCGTCGGGGGGCGTGTAGGCGAGCAGTACTTC	CASSFVGGRVGEQYF
TRBD1	TRBV24-1	.	TRBJ1-4	TGTGCCACCAGTGACCCGGGACAGGGTAATGAAAAACTGTTTTTT	CATSDPGQGNEKLFF
.	TRBV7-2	few	TRBJ2-7	TGTGCCAGCAGCCAAGATGCAAAGGCAGGCTTCTCCTACGAGCAGTACTTC	CASSQDAKAGFSYEQYF
.	TRBV12-3/TRBV12-4	.	TRBJ1-5	TGTGCCAGCAGTTTATTTCCTGGAAGCAATCAGCCCCAGCATTTT	CASSLFPGSNQPQHF
.	TRBV7-9	few	TRBJ2-7	TGTGCCAGCGGCCTAGTCCTCTCCTACGAGCAGTACTTC	CASGLVLSYEQYF
.	TRBV2	many	TRBJ1-1	TGTGCCAGCAACGCGGGGGGGGTGGTAACTGAAGCTTTCTTT	CASNAGGVVTEAFF
.	TRBV15	.	TRBJ1-1	TGTGCCACCAGCAGAGGCATGGGCACTGAAGCTTTCTTT	CATSRGMGTEAFF
.	TRBV14	.	TRBJ2-1	TGTGCCAGCAGCTCCTACGGGGTAACCAGTGAGCAGTTCTTC	CASSSYGVTSEQFF
.	TRBV9	once	TRBJ2-1	TGTGCCAGCAGCGGGGCAGGGGCCTACAATGAGCAGTTCTTC	CASSGAGAYNEQFF
.	TRBV7-9	few	TRBJ2-7	TGTGCCAGCAGCTTCAGTCACGTGAAGCAGTACTTC	CASSFSHVKQYF
.	TRBV20-1	.	TRBJ2-5	TGCAGTGCTAGAGACAAGGGGACCCAGTACTTC	CSARDKGTQYF
TRBD1	TRBV20-1	.	TRBJ1-2	TGCAGTGCTAGCGATACCCTCCTGACAGGGGCTGGCTACACCTTC	CSASDTLLTGAGYTF
TRBD2	TRBV7-8	.	TRBJ2-2	TGTGCCAGCAGCCCCGGGGGGGAGAGATTCGGGGAGCTGTTTTTT	CASSPGGERFGELFF
TRBD2	TRBV7-2	few	TRBJ2-3	TGTGCCAGTAGTACAATAGCGGGGGTGACAGATACGCAGTATTTT	CASSTIAGVTDTQYF
TRBD1	TRBV19	many	TRBJ2-7	TGTGCCACCTCGACCACAGGGGGTACCTACGAGCAGTACTTC	CATSTTGGTYEQYF
.	TRBV20-1	few	TRBJ1-1	TGCAGTGCCACTCAGGTACCGACCGCAGTCACTGAAGCTTTCTTT	CSATQVPTAVTEAFF
TRBD2	TRBV7-7	.	TRBJ2-5	TGTGCTAGCAGCTCCACCCCTCCCGGGACTAGCGGGGGACCTCAAGAGACCCAGTACTTC	CASSSTPPGTSGGPQETQYF
.	TRBV2	few	TRBJ1-5	TGTGCCAGCACAGGGGAAAATCAGCCCCAGCATTTT	CASTGENQPQHF
.	TRBV19	.	TRBJ2-1	TGTGCCAGTAGTATACTGACGACAGCTTACAATGAGCAGTTCTTC	CASSILTTAYNEQFF
.	TRBV30	.	TRBJ2-1	TGTGCCTGGAGGACCAGACTCCTCAGCTCCTACAATGAGCAGTTCTTC	CAWRTRLLSSYNEQFF
.	TRBV19	few	TRBJ2-2	TGTGCCAGTAGTATAGTAGGTTCCTCGGAGCTGTTTTTT	CASSIVGSSELFF
.	TRBV7-6	.	TRBJ2-1	TGTGCCAGCAGCATACAGACACACTACAATGAGCAGTTCTTC	CASSIQTHYNEQFF
.	TRBV5-1	.	TRBJ2-7	TGCGCCAGCAGCTTAACGTCTGAGCTACCCGCGCAGTACTTC	CASSLTSELPAQYF
.	TRBV7-2	.	TRBJ2-7	TGTGCCAGCGGGGGATTCCGGCTTTCCGAGCAGTACTTC	CASGGFRLSEQYF
.	TRBV7-2	.	TRBJ2-3	TGTGCCAGCAGCCACGAAGGGGGTACGCAGTATTTT	CASSHEGGTQYF
TRBD2	TRBV27	.	TRBJ2-7	TGTGCCAGCAGCCAGACGGGCCCTAGCGGGAGTTTGCAGTACTTC	CASSQTGPSGSLQYF
.	TRBV15	.	TRBJ1-1	TGTGCCACCAGCAAAGAGGGAGGTCTAGGAGCTTTCTTT	CATSKEGGLGAFF
.	TRBV20-1	few	TRBJ1-6	TGCAGTGCTAGAGATTTCGGATCACCCCTCCACTTT	CSARDFGSPLHF
.	TRBV2	many	TRBJ2-6	TGTGCCAGCAGTGAAGTGACAGGGGCCAACGTCCTGACTTTC	CASSEVTGANVLTF
.	TRBV30	few	TRBJ1-1	TGTGCCTGGAGTGACAGTATGAACACTGAAGCTTTCTTT	CAWSDSMNTEAFF
TRBD2	TRBV10-3	.	TRBJ2-1	TGTGCCATCAGTGATTCGGCGGGAGGGAGGAAAAGCTCCTACAATGAGCAGTTCTTC	CAISDSAGGRKSSYNEQFF
.	TRBV5-4	.	TRBJ2-7	.	CASRGDAAMYLCATSREEADEQYF
TRBD2	TRBV7-3	.	TRBJ2-7	TGTGCCAGCAGCCTAGCGGGGGAGGGGGAGCAGTACTTC	CASSLAGEGEQYF
.	TRBV7-2	.	TRBJ1-1	TGTGCCAGCAGCTTGCTTGGGGTTCTAGGAGAAGCTTTCTTT	CASSLLGVLGEAFF
.	TRBV15	many	TRBJ1-1	TGTGCCATCCTTGACGGACTCATGAACACTGAAGCTTTCTTT	CAILDGLMNTEAFF
TRBD1	TRBV12-3/TRBV12-4	.	TRBJ2-4	TGTGCCAGCTCTAACACAGGGGGCCTCACCAAAAACATTCAGTACTTC	CASSNTGGLTKNIQYF
.	TRBV12-3/TRBV12-4	few	TRBJ2-2	TGTGCCAGCAGTTTTGACACCGGGGAGCTGTTTTTT	CASSFDTGELFF
.	TRBV7-8	many	TRBJ1-6	TGCGCCAGCAGCTTGGGTAGTAATTCACCCCTCCACTTT	CASSLGSNSPLHF
.	TRBV28	.	TRBJ2-7	TGTGCCAGCAGTTTGGGCTACTACGAGCAGTACTTC	CASSLGYYEQYF
TRBD1	TRBV6-5	.	TRBJ2-6	TGTGCCAGCAGTGCATGGACAGGCTCTGGGGCCAACGTCCTGACTTTC	CASSAWTGSGANVLTF